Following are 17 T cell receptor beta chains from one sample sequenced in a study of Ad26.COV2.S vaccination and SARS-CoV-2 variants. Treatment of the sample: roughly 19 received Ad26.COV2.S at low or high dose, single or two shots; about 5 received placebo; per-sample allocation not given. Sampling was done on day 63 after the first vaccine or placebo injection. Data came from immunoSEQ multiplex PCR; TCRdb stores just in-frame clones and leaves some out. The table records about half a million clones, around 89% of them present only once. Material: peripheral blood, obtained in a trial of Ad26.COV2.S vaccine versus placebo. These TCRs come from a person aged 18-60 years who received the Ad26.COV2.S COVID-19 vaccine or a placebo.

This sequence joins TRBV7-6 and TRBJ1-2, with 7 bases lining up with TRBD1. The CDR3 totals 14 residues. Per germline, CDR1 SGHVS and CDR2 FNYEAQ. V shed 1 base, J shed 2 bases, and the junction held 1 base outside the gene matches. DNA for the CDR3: TGTGCCAGCAGCTTAGACAGGGGAAACTATGGCTACACCTTC. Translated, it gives CASSLDRGNYGYTF.

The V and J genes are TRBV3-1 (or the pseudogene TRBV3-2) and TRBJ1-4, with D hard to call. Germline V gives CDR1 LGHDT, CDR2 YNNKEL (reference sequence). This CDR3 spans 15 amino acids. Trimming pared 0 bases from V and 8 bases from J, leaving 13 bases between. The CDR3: CASSQDPGSSEKLFF. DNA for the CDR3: TGTGCCAGCAGCCAAGATCCGGGATCCTCCGAAAAACTGTTTTTT.

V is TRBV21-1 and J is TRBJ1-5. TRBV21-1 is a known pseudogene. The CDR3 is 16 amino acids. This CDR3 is CASSKVRRYSNQPQHF. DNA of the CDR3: TGTGCCAGCAGCAAAGTTAGGAGATATAGCAATCAGCCCCAGCATTTT.

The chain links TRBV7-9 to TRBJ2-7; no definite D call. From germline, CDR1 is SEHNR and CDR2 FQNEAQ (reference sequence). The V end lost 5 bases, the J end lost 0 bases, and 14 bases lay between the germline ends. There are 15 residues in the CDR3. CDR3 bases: TGTGCCAGCAGCCCTCCGTGGGATTTCTCCTACGAGCAGTACTTC. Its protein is CASSPPWDFSYEQYF.

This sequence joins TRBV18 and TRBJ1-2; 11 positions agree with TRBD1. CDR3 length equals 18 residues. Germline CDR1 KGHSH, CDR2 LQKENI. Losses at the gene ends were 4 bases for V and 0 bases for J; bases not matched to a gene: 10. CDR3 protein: CASSQQPGQGDTNYGYTF. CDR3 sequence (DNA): TGTGCCAGCTCACAACAACCGGGACAGGGGGACACTAACTATGGCTACACCTTC.

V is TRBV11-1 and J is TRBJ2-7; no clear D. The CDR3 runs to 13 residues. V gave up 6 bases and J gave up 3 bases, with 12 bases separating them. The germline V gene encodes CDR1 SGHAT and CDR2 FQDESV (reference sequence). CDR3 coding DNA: TGTGCCAGCAGATTTTCTGAGAGCTACGAGCAGTACTTC. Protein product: CASRFSESYEQYF. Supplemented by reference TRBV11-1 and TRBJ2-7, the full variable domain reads EAEVAQSPRYKITEKSQAVAFWCDPISGHATLYWYRQILGQGPELLVQFQDESVVDDSQLPKDRFSAERLKGVDSTLKIQPAELGDSAMYLCASRFSESYEQYFGPGTRLTVT.

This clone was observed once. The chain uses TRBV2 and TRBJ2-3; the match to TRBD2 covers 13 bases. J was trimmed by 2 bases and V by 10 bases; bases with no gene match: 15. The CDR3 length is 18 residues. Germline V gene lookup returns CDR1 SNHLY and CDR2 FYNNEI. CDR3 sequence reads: CAITRLAGGPGPTDTQYF. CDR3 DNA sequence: TGTGCCATCACCCGACTAGCGGGGGGCCCAGGACCCACAGATACGCAGTATTTT. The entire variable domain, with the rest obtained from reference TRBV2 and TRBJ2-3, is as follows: EPEVTQTPSHQVTQMGQEVILRCVPISNHLYFYWYRQILGQKVEFLVSFYNNEISEKSEIFDDQFSVERPDGSNFTLKIRSTKLEDSAMYFCAITRLAGGPGPTDTQYFGPGTRLTVL.

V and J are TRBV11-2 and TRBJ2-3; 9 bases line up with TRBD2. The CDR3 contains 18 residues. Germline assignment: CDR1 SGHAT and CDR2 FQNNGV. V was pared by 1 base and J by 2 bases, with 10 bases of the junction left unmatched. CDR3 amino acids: CASSLGSRLAGFTDTQYF. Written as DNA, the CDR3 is TGTGCCAGCAGCTTAGGGTCCCGGCTAGCGGGATTCACAGATACGCAGTATTTT.

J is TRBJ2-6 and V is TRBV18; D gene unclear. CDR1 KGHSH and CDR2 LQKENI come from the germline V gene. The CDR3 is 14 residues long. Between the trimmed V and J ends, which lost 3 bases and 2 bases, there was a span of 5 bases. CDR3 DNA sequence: TGTGCCAGCTCACCGAAGGCTGGGGCCAACGTCCTGACTTTC. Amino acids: CASSPKAGANVLTF.

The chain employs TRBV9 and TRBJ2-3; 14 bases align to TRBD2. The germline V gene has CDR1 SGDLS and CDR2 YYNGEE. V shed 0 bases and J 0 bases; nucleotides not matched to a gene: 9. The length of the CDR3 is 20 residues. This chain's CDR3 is CASSVGGLAGDLTSTDTQYF. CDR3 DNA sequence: TGTGCCAGCAGCGTAGGGGGACTAGCGGGGGATTTAACCAGCACAGATACGCAGTATTTT. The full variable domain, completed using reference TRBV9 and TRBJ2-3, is DSGVTQTPKHLITATGQRVTLRCSPRSGDLSVYWYQQSLDQGLQFLIQYYNGEERAKGNILERFSAQQFPDLHSELNLSSLELGDSALYFCASSVGGLAGDLTSTDTQYFGPGTRLTVL.

CDR3 DNA sequence: TGTGCCAGCAGCTTAGTTAAGGGATACTATGGCTACACCTTC. It translates to CASSLVKGYYGYTF. The rearrangement joins TRBV7-2 to TRBJ1-2; no clear D. The ends were cut back, 1 base at V and 3 bases at J, with 9 bases in the middle. Germline V CDR1 and CDR2: SGHTA, FQGNSA. The CDR3 consists of 14 residues.

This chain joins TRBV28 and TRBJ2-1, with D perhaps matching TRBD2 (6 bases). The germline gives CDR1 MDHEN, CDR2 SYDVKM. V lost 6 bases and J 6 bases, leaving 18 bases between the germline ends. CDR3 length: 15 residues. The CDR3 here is CASRLPGLESNEQFF. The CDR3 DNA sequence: TGTGCCAGCAGGCTACCGGGACTGGAATCCAATGAGCAGTTCTTC.

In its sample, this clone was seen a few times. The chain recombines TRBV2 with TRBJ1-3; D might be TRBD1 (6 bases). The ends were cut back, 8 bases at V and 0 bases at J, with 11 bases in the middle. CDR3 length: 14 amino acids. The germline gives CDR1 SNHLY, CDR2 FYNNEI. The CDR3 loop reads CASDGQSSGNTIYF. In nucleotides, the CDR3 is TGTGCCAGCGACGGACAGTCCTCTGGAAACACCATATATTTT.

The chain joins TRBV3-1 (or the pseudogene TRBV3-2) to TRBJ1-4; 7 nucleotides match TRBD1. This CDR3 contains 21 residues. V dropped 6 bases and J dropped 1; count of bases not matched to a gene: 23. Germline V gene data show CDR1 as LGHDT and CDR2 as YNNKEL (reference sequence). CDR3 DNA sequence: TGTGCCAGCAGAGGTCCCGAAGAACAGGGGACGAACTCCGAAACTAATGAAAAACTGTTTTTT. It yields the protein CASRGPEEQGTNSETNEKLFF.

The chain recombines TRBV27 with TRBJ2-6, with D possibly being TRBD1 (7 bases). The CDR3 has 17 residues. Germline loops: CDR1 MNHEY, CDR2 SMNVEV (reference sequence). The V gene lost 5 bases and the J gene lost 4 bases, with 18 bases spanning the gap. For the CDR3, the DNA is TGTGCCAGCAGTCTAACCCCGGAGGGGGCGGGGGCCAACGTCCTGACTTTC. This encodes CASSLTPEGAGANVLTF.

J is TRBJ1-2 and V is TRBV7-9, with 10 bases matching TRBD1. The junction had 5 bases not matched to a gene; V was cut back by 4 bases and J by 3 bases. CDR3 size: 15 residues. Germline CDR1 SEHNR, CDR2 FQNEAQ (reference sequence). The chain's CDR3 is CASSSGQGLYYGYTF. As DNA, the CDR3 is TGTGCCAGCAGCTCGGGACAGGGGCTGTACTATGGCTACACCTTC.

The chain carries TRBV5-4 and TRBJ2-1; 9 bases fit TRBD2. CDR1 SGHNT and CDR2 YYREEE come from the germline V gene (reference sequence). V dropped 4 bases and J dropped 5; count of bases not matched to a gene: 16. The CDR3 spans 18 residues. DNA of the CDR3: TGTGCCAGCAGCCCGGGGCCTTTAAGGACTAGCGAAAACAATGAGCAGTTCTTC. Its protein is CASSPGPLRTSENNEQFF.